The T cell receptor (beta chain) under discussion was sequenced for a study of cytomegalovirus exposure and HLA in healthy donors. The CDR3 spans 16 residues. The study's findings and limits: In an earlier analysis, productive rearrangement rates for most beta V segments clustered near 87% or 30%. TRBV6-2, TRBV6-3 and some other V segments were unresolvable in 87-base-pair reads. A later analysis revealed that TCR association rates differed between HLA loci, peaking at DRB1 and bottoming out at HLA-C.

The PCR used 60 Vbeta and 13 Jbeta primers. Data came from immunoSEQ multiplex PCR; TCRdb stores just in-frame clones and leaves some out. The table lists just over 150,000 clones. About this clone: Its target is not known.

The rearrangement joins TRBV12-2 to TRBJ1-2. TRBV12-2 is assigned pseudogene status. The receptor's source is a woman aged 60 to 75 in good health and CMV-seronegative. The sample comprised PBMCs. CDR3 DNA: TGTGCAAGTCGCTTAGGAGGAGGGGATTTAAACTATGGCTACACCTTC. Amino acids: CASRLGGGDLNYGYTF.